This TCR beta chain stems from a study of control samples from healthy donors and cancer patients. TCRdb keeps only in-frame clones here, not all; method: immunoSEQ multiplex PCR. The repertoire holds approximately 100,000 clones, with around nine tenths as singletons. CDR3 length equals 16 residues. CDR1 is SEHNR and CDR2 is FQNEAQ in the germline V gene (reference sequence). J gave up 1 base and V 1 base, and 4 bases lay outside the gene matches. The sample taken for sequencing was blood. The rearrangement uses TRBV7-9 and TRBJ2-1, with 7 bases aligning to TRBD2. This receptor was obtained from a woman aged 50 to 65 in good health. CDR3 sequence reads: CASSLDEGGSYNEQFF. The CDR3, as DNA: TGTGCCAGCAGCTTAGACGAGGGAGGGTCCTACAATGAGCAGTTCTTC.